This TCR beta chain was recovered during a study of control samples from healthy donors and cancer patients (dated by TCRdb to 2018 to 2021). Library generation was performed with the immunoSEQ multiplex PCR assay. What TCRdb holds here is the immuneACCESS table cut down to in-frame rearrangements. Part of the clones is not present; checked against another copy, under half of the missing clones reflect an unresolved V gene, and the others are unexplained. Present in this sample are roughly 130,000 clones, about 95% of which were seen just once. About 14% of the sample comes from the top ten. V and J are trimmed by 4 bases and 2 bases, and the gene matches miss 4 bases of the junction. The germline V gene gives CDR1 as SGHTA and CDR2 as FQGNSA. Measured from the cysteine to the phenylalanine, the CDR3 is 15 residues long. Only the CDR3 DNA is retained, 45 bases long and in frame from the first base.

This clone was seen a single time. What this receptor recognizes is not known. It has no much larger one-base neighbor in the sample; base qualities were not kept. The rearranged chain carries TRBV7-2 and TRBJ1-5, with 8 bases matching TRBD1. Sequencing input: PBMCs. The receptor was derived from a man aged 55-75 years with colorectal cancer. The CDR3 amino acid sequence is: CASSWGQAGNQPQHF. The nucleotide sequence is given as TGTGCCAGCAGCTGGGGACAGGCCGGCAATCAGCCCCAGCATTTT.